This T cell receptor (beta chain) emerged from a study of shared clonotypes between healthy human individuals. Study-level findings and limits: A small donor pool kept down the genetic and exposure-history diversity that was represented.

Genomic DNA belonging to each subset was distributed in equal measure over several immunoSEQ plates. Using around 180 ng DNA, 25,000 to 35,000 T cell genomes, the sorted-subset replicate PCRs were run. Produced via immunoSEQ multiplex PCR; TCRdb's table is partial and in-frame only. The profile shows approximately 1,500,000 clones, nearly 99% of them singletons. Germline trimming cut 4 bases from V and 3 bases from J; bases unmatched to any gene: 14. CDR1 is MDHEN and CDR2 is SYDVKM in the germline V gene. The CDR3 spans 17 residues. A split of CD4+ cells into CD45RA+ naive and CD45RA-negative memory subsets was performed. As concerns this clone: What it binds is unknown.

V gene TRBV28 combines with J gene TRBJ2-7, with 8 bases that match TRBD1. Sequencing used naive CD4+ T cells sorted from blood. Subset in this sample: CD45RA+ positively selected. This receptor was taken from a man aged 25 to 45 in good health. The CDR3 reads CASSSITPGTGIYEQYF. The CDR3 region has the DNA TGTGCCAGCAGTTCTATAACCCCCGGGACAGGCATCTACGAGCAGTACTTC.